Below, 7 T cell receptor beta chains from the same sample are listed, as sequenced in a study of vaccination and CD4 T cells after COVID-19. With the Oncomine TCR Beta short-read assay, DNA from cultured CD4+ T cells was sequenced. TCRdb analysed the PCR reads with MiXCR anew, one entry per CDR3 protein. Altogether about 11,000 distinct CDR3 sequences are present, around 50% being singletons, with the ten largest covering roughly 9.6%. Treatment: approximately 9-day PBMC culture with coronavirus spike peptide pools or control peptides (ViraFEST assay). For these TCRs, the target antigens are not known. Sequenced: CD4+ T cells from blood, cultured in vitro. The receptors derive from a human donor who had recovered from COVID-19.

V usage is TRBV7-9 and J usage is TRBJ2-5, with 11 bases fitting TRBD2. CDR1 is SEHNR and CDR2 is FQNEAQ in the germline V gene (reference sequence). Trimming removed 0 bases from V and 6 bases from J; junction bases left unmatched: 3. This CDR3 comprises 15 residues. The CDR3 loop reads CASSLASGRVKTQYF. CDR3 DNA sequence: TGTGCCAGCAGCTTAGCTAGCGGGAGGGTAAAGACCCAGTACTTC.

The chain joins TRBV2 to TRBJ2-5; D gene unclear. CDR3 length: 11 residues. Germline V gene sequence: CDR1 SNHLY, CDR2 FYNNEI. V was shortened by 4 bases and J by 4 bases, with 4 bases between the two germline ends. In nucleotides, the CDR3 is TGTGCCAGCAGTGTCGGAGAGACCCAGTACTTC. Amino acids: CASSVGETQYF.

CDR3 nucleotides: TGTGCCAGCAGCTTAGAACGGTTTGATCCGCAGTTCTTC. The encoded protein is CASSLERFDPQFF. The V and J genes are TRBV11-3 and TRBJ2-1, with no clear D. The CDR3 consists of 13 residues. CDR1 and CDR2 from the germline V gene are SGHNT and YENEEA. V lost 0 bases to trimming and J lost 12 bases, with 12 bases between them.

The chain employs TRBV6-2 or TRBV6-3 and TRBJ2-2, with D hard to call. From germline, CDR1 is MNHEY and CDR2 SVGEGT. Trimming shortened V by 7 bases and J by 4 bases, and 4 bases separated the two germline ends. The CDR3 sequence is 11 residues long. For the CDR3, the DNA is TGTGCCAGCATCAGCACCGGGGAGCTGTTTTTT. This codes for CASISTGELFF.

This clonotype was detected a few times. The CDR3 reads CASSNRALNTEAFF. In DNA, the CDR3 is TGTGCCAGCAGTAACAGGGCCTTGAACACTGAAGCTTTCTTT. This rearrangement joins TRBV28 to TRBJ1-1; tentative D call: TRBD1 (6 bases). Trimming took off 5 bases at V and 0 bases at J, with 10 bases between the two ends. Germline CDR1 reads MDHEN; CDR2 reads SYDVKM. The CDR3 has 14 residues.

CDR3 in amino acids: CASAGQGAGELFF. The DNA for the CDR3 is TGTGCCAGCGCAGGACAGGGGGCCGGGGAGCTGTTTTTT. The chain couples TRBV19 to TRBJ2-2, with 10 bases identical to TRBD1. Germline loops: CDR1 LNHDA, CDR2 SQIVND (reference sequence). CDR3 size: 13 residues. V lost 9 bases to trimming and J lost 6 bases; unmatched junction nucleotides: 4.

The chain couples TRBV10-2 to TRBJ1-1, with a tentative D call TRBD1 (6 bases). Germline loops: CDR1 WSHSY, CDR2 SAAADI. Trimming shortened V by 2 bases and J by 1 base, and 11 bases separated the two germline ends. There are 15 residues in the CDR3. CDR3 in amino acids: CASSEPDSGNTEAFF. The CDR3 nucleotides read TGCGCCAGCAGTGAGCCGGACAGCGGGAACACTGAAGCTTTCTTT.